The 26 T cell receptor beta chains reported below all come from one sample, sequenced in a study of PD-1 blockade in classical Hodgkin lymphoma. With no exception, relapse followed autologous stem cell transplantation in all patients, and brentuximab vedotin exposure varied. The protocol was immunoSEQ multiplex PCR, while the TCRdb copy is restricted to in-frame clones and leaves out a portion. Of 90,000 to 100,000 clones in the sample, roughly 80% are singletons; the top ten hold around 15%. Sequences were derived from peripheral blood mononuclear cells (PBMCs), sampled before the second cycle of nivolumab. The receptors were sampled from a human donor with classical Hodgkin lymphoma.

This clone qualifies as medium-sized. Written as DNA, the CDR3 is TGTGCCAGCATTGGACAGCTCCAAGAGACCCAGTACTTC. Translation: CASIGQLQETQYF. The chain is built from TRBV6-1 and TRBJ2-5; D may be TRBD1 (6 bases). Germline V CDR1 and CDR2: MNHNS, SASEGT. The CDR3 has 13 amino acids. The V gene lost 7 bases and the J gene lost 1 base, with 10 bases spanning the gap.

This clone turned up a few times. The chain has TRBV27 and TRBJ2-3; D may be TRBD2 (5 bases). Trimming stripped 0 bases from V and 3 bases from J, with 7 bases between. Germline V lookup: CDR1 MNHEY, CDR2 SMNVEV (reference sequence). This CDR3 spans 14 amino acids. The CDR3 sequence: CASSLSEGTDTQYF. CDR3 DNA sequence: TGTGCCAGCAGTTTATCAGAGGGAACAGATACGCAGTATTTT.

The chain is built from TRBV7-3 and TRBJ2-1; D gene uncertain. Trimming removed 0 bases at V and 8 bases at J, with 11 bases between. CDR1 is SGHTA and CDR2 is FQGTGA in the germline V gene. CDR3 length equals 14 residues. CDR3: CASSLTLGIYEQFF. The CDR3 region has the DNA TGTGCCAGCAGCTTAACGTTGGGGATCTATGAGCAGTTCTTC.

This clone appeared a single time. The chain is built from TRBV2 and TRBJ2-7; 8 bases agree with TRBD2. Looked up from germline, CDR1 is SNHLY and CDR2 is FYNNEI. With V trimmed by 1 base and J by 3 bases, 8 bases remained unmatched. This CDR3 contains 16 residues. DNA of the CDR3: TGTGCCAGCAGTGAAGTGGTCGGGAGGGCCTTCTACGAGCAGTACTTC. It specifies CASSEVVGRAFYEQYF.

This clone appeared once. V and J are TRBV7-3 and TRBJ2-3, with 7 bases identical to TRBD2. V trimming: 5 bases; J trimming: 3 bases; junction bases outside the gene matches: 11. The V gene's germline CDR1 is SGHTA and CDR2 FQGTGA. The CDR3 loop spans 16 amino acids. CDR3 sequence (DNA): TGTGCCAGCAGCGCTCTTAGAGGCGGGAGTACAGATACGCAGTATTTT. Amino acids: CASSALRGGSTDTQYF.

The genes are TRBV5-1 and TRBJ2-1; 7 bases line up with TRBD2. CDR1 SGHRS and CDR2 YFSETQ come from the germline V gene. V was pared by 4 bases and J by 6 bases, with 10 bases of the junction left unmatched. CDR3 length: 15 residues. The CDR3 loop reads CASSGGAGRGNEQFF. DNA for the CDR3: TGCGCCAGCAGCGGTGGGGCAGGGAGGGGCAATGAGCAGTTCTTC.

The rearrangement links TRBV19 to TRBJ1-3; no firm D call. Germline V gene sequence: CDR1 LNHDA, CDR2 SQIVND (reference sequence). V dropped 5 bases and J dropped 8 bases, with 13 bases sitting between them. CDR3 length: 13 amino acids. The CDR3 region is CASSAVYGDTIYF. The CDR3 bases are TGTGCCAGTAGTGCTGTATACGGGGACACCATATATTTT.

This chain connects TRBV27 to TRBJ2-7; TRBD2 agrees at 7 bases. This CDR3 is built from 15 residues. The germline V gene has CDR1 MNHEY and CDR2 SMNVEV (reference sequence). The V segment lost 4 bases and the J segment 0 bases; nucleotides outside the gene matches: 6. The chain's CDR3 is CASSWTRGDSYEQYF. In DNA form, the CDR3 reads TGTGCCAGCAGTTGGACTAGGGGAGACTCCTACGAGCAGTACTTC.

This chain connects TRBV19 to TRBJ2-3; 10 nucleotides match TRBD1. The CDR3 has 16 residues. The trim removed 5 bases at V and 1 base at J, leaving 6 bases unmatched. Germline V gene sequence: CDR1 LNHDA, CDR2 SQIVND (reference sequence). This CDR3 is CASSVSGTGGTDTQYF. In DNA, the CDR3 is TGTGCCAGTAGTGTCTCCGGGACAGGGGGCACAGATACGCAGTATTTT.

This chain joins TRBV11-2 and TRBJ1-1; D is uncertain. This CDR3 has 13 residues. V was trimmed by 0 bases and J by 13 bases, leaving 15 bases between them. The V gene's germline CDR1 is SGHAT and CDR2 FQNNGV. The CDR3 region has the DNA TGTGCCAGCAGCTTAGATCGGCAGGATGGGTGTTTCTTT. Translated, it gives CASSLDRQDGCFF. The complete variable domain, with remaining parts taken from reference TRBV11-2 and TRBJ1-1, reads EAGVAQSPRYKIIEKRQSVAFWCNPISGHATLYWYQQILGQGPKLLIQFQNNGVVDDSQLPKDRFSAERLKGVDSTLKIQPAKLEDSAVYLCASSLDRQDGCFFGQGTRLTVV.

V gene TRBV5-1 combines with J gene TRBJ1-3, with a weak D call TRBD1 (6 bases). From germline, CDR1 is SGHRS and CDR2 YFSETQ. V dropped 3 bases and J dropped 0 bases, with 7 bases sitting between them. The CDR3 contains 14 residues. The CDR3 DNA reads as TGCGCCAGCAGCTGGGACAACTCTGGAAACACCATATATTTT. Amino acids: CASSWDNSGNTIYF.

This clone was detected a few times. The chain has TRBV11-1 and TRBJ2-7, with D unresolved. CDR3 length: 12 amino acids. CDR1 and CDR2 (germline): SGHAT, FQDESV (reference sequence). V lost 1 base to trimming and J lost 3 bases, with 4 bases between them. The CDR3 reads CASSLVSYEQYF. The CDR3 coding sequence is TGTGCCAGCAGCTTAGTCAGCTACGAGCAGTACTTC.

V usage is TRBV5-4 and J usage is TRBJ2-1, with 9 bases identical to TRBD2. There are 16 residues in the CDR3. Germline CDR1 SGHNT, CDR2 YYREEE (reference sequence). With 0 bases clipped from V and 5 bases from J, the junction kept 6 bases outside the gene matches. CDR3 DNA sequence: TGTGCCAGCAGCTTGGCCTTAGCGGGAGACGACAATGAGCAGTTCTTC. It encodes CASSLALAGDDNEQFF. Together with reference TRBV5-4 and TRBJ2-1, the CDR3 gives the full variable domain: ETGVTQSPTHLIKTRGQQVTLRCSSQSGHNTVSWYQQALGQGPQFIFQYYREEENGRGNFPPRFSGLQFPNYSSELNVNALELDDSALYLCASSLALAGDDNEQFFGPGTRLTVL.

V gene TRBV19 combines with J gene TRBJ1-1; D remains unclear. Germline V gives CDR1 LNHDA, CDR2 SQIVND (reference sequence). V lost 4 bases, J lost 1 base, and 13 bases lay in between. The CDR3 runs 15 residues. DNA of the CDR3: TGTGCCAGTAGTAGGCTTGAGGTAGGGAACACTGAAGCTTTCTTT. Its protein is CASSRLEVGNTEAFF.

The V and J genes are TRBV19 and TRBJ2-3; D might be TRBD1 or TRBD2, each matching 5 bases. The germline V and J ends were trimmed by 6 bases and 3 bases, with 19 bases remaining between them. Germline values: CDR1 LNHDA, CDR2 SQIVND (reference sequence). The CDR3 totals 16 residues. The CDR3 spells CASSSLISEGTDTQYF. The CDR3 nucleotides read TGTGCCAGTAGCTCCCTTATCAGCGAGGGGACAGATACGCAGTATTTT.

The genes are TRBV28 and TRBJ1-2; the match to TRBD1 covers 7 bases. The germline V gene has CDR1 MDHEN and CDR2 SYDVKM. The CDR3 has 13 amino acids. V shed 5 bases and J 2 bases; nucleotides not matched to a gene: 2. The CDR3 protein is CASSVGQNYGYTF. For the CDR3, the DNA is TGTGCCAGCAGTGTGGGACAGAACTATGGCTACACCTTC.

The chain joins TRBV5-1 to TRBJ1-4; D might be TRBD1 (5 bases). The germline V gene encodes CDR1 SGHRS and CDR2 YFSETQ. Between the trimmed V and J ends, which lost 1 base and 3 bases, there was a span of 10 bases. The CDR3 length is 15 residues. The CDR3 protein is CASSLLAGSNEKLFF. The CDR3 nucleotides read TGCGCCAGCAGCTTGTTGGCAGGGTCTAATGAAAAACTGTTTTTT.

The gene calls are TRBV30 and TRBJ2-7; perhaps TRBD2 as D (5 bases). V shed 5 bases and J shed 3 bases, with 8 bases lying between them. The CDR3 covers 11 residues. Germline V gene lookup returns CDR1 GTSNPN and CDR2 SVGIG (reference sequence). The CDR3 sequence is CAWGSFYEQYF. The CDR3 DNA reads as TGTGCCTGGGGGAGTTTCTACGAGCAGTACTTC.

The genes are TRBV19 and TRBJ2-3; D not resolved. V lost 3 bases and J lost 0, with 10 bases in between. There are 15 residues in the CDR3. CDR1 and CDR2 (germline): LNHDA, SQIVND (reference sequence). In nucleotides, the CDR3 is TGTGCCAGTAGTATTGCTGCTACTAGCACAGATACGCAGTATTTT. Amino acids: CASSIAATSTDTQYF. Looking up the rest from reference TRBV19 and TRBJ2-3 gives the full variable domain: DGGITQSPKYLFRKEGQNVTLSCEQNLNHDAMYWYRQDPGQGLRLIYYSQIVNDFQKGDIAEGYSVSREKKESFPLTVTSAQKNPTAFYLCASSIAATSTDTQYFGPGTRLTVL.

This clone was observed a handful of times. V gene TRBV29-1 combines with J gene TRBJ1-1; TRBD1 matches at 7 bases. This CDR3 spans 10 amino acids. Per germline, CDR1 SQVTM and CDR2 ANQGSEA. V dropped 6 bases and J dropped 13; count of bases not matched to a gene: 8. The CDR3 nucleotides are TGCAGCGTAGTCGGGACAGCCGTTTTCTTT. It translates to CSVVGTAVFF.

The CDR3 DNA sequence: TGTGCCAGCAGCGTAGCTACGATAGCGGGATCGGCAGATACGCAGTATTTT. It yields the protein CASSVATIAGSADTQYF. The chain uses TRBV9 and TRBJ2-3, with 8 bases fitting TRBD2. Unmatched junction bases numbered 10, after V lost 0 bases and J lost 4 bases. The CDR3 spans 17 residues. Germline V gives CDR1 SGDLS, CDR2 YYNGEE. Filled out from reference TRBV9 and TRBJ2-3, the complete variable domain reads DSGVTQTPKHLITATGQRVTLRCSPRSGDLSVYWYQQSLDQGLQFLIQYYNGEERAKGNILERFSAQQFPDLHSELNLSSLELGDSALYFCASSVATIAGSADTQYFGPGTRLTVL.

The V call is TRBV5-1, the J call TRBJ2-5; D not resolved. Germline-derived CDR1 and CDR2 are SGHRS and YFSETQ. V shed 0 bases and J shed 1 base, with 7 bases lying between them. The CDR3 is made up of 14 amino acids. The CDR3 sequence is CASSLEGIQETQYF. DNA for the CDR3: TGCGCCAGCAGCTTGGAAGGGATCCAAGAGACCCAGTACTTC. Based on the CDR3 plus reference TRBV5-1 and TRBJ2-5, the full variable domain is KAGVTQTPRYLIKTRGQQVTLSCSPISGHRSVSWYQQTPGQGLQFLFEYFSETQRNKGNFPGRFSGRQFSNSRSEMNVSTLELGDSALYLCASSLEGIQETQYFGPGTRLLVL.

V gene TRBV11-1 combines with J gene TRBJ2-1, with 7 bases lining up with TRBD2. Germline CDR1 and CDR2: SGHAT and FQDESV (reference sequence). The ends lost 5 bases at V and 10 bases at J; junction bases unmatched: 11. This CDR3 spans 14 amino acids. CDR3 in amino acids: CASSPDPVGGEQFF. The CDR3 coding sequence is TGTGCCAGCAGCCCCGACCCGGTGGGGGGGGAGCAGTTCTTC. Drawing the rest from reference TRBV11-1 and TRBJ2-1, the complete variable domain is EAEVAQSPRYKITEKSQAVAFWCDPISGHATLYWYRQILGQGPELLVQFQDESVVDDSQLPKDRFSAERLKGVDSTLKIQPAELGDSAMYLCASSPDPVGGEQFFGPGTRLTVL.

This clone appeared once. This sequence joins TRBV5-4 and TRBJ2-5, with D hard to call. In germline, CDR1 is SGHNT, CDR2 YYREEE (reference sequence). CDR3 length equals 13 residues. The germline V and J ends were trimmed by 2 bases and 5 bases, with 10 bases remaining between them. The CDR3, as DNA: TGTGCCAGCAGCTTACGAGTAGGGGAGACCCAGTACTTC. Protein sequence: CASSLRVGETQYF.

DNA for the CDR3: TGTGCCAGTAGTGGGCAGGGTGGCTACGAGCAGTACTTC. Translated, it gives CASSGQGGYEQYF. The chain is built from TRBV19 and TRBJ2-7; D perhaps matches TRBD1 (5 bases). Trimming cost V 5 bases and J 3 bases, with 11 bases left between them. CDR1 and CDR2 from the germline V gene are LNHDA and SQIVND (reference sequence). This CDR3 region has 13 residues.

V usage is TRBV18 and J usage is TRBJ2-7; the match to TRBD2 covers 9 bases. This CDR3 is built from 15 residues. From germline, CDR1 is KGHSH and CDR2 LQKENI. V dropped 3 bases and J dropped 5; count of bases not matched to a gene: 8. CDR3 sequence reads: CASSPRAGGSNEQYF. CDR3 nucleotide sequence: TGTGCCAGCTCACCGCGCGCGGGAGGGTCAAACGAGCAGTACTTC.